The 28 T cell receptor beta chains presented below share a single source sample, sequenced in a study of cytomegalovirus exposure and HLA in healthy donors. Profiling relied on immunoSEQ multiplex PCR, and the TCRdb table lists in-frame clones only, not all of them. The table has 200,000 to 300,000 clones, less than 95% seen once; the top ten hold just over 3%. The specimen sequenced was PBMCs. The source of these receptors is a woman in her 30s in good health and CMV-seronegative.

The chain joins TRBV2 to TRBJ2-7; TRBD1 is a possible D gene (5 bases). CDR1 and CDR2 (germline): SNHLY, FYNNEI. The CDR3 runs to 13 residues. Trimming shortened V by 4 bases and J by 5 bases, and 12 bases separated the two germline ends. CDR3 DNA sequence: TGTGCCAGCAGTGGGGCAAGGGGCGACGAGCAGTACTTC. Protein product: CASSGARGDEQYF.

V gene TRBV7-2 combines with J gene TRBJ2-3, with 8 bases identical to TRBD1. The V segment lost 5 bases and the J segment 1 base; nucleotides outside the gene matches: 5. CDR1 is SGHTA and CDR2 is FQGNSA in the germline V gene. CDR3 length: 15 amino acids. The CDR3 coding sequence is TGTGCCAGCAGCACAGGGGGGATAGGCACAGATACGCAGTATTTT. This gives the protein CASSTGGIGTDTQYF.

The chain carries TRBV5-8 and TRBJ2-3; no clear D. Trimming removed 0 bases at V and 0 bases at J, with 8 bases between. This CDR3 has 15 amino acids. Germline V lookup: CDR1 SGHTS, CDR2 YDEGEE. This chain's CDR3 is CASSLEAASTDTQYF. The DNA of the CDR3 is TGTGCCAGCAGCTTGGAGGCAGCTAGCACAGATACGCAGTATTTT. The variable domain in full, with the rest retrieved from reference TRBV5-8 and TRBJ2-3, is EAGVTQSPTHLIKTRGQQATLRCSPISGHTSVYWYQQALGLGLQFLLWYDEGEERNRGNFPPRFSGRQFPNYSSELNVNALELEDSALYLCASSLEAASTDTQYFGPGTRLTVL.

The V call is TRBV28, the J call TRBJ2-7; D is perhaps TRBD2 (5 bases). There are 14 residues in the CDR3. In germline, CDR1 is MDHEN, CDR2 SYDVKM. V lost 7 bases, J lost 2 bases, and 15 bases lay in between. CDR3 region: CASTGNSGAYEQYF. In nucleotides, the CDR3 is TGTGCCAGCACCGGGAACAGTGGTGCCTACGAGCAGTACTTC. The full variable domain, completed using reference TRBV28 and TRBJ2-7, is DVKVTQSSRYLVKRTGEKVFLECVQDMDHENMFWYRQDPGLGLRLIYFSYDVKMKEKGDIPEGYSVSREKKERFSLILESASTNQTSMYLCASTGNSGAYEQYFGPGTRLTVT.

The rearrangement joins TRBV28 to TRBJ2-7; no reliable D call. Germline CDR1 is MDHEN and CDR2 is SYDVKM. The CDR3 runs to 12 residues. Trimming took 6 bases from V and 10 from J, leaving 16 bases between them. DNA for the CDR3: TGTGCCAGCAGCACCACCCAAAAGGTACAGTACTTC. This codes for CASSTTQKVQYF.

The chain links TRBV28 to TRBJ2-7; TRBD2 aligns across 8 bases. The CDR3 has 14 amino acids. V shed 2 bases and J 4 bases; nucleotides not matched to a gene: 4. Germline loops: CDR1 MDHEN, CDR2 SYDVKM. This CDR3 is CASSLISGIYEQYF. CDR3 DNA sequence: TGTGCCAGCAGTTTAATTAGCGGGATTTACGAGCAGTACTTC. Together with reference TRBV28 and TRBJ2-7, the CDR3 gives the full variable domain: DVKVTQSSRYLVKRTGEKVFLECVQDMDHENMFWYRQDPGLGLRLIYFSYDVKMKEKGDIPEGYSVSREKKERFSLILESASTNQTSMYLCASSLISGIYEQYFGPGTRLTVT.

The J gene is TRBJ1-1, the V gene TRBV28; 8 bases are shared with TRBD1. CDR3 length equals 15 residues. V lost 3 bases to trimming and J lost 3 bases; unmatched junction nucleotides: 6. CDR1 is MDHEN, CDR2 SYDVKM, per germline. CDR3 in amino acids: CASSFRQGLYTEAFF. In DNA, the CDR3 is TGTGCCAGCAGTTTCCGACAGGGGCTATACACTGAAGCTTTCTTT. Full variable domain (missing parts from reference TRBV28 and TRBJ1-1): DVKVTQSSRYLVKRTGEKVFLECVQDMDHENMFWYRQDPGLGLRLIYFSYDVKMKEKGDIPEGYSVSREKKERFSLILESASTNQTSMYLCASSFRQGLYTEAFFGQGTRLTVV.

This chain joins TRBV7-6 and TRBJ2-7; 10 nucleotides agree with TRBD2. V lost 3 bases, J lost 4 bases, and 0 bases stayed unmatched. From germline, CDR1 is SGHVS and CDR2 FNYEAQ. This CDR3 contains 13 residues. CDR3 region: CASSLGLAYEQYF. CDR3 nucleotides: TGTGCCAGCAGCTTGGGACTAGCGTACGAGCAGTACTTC.

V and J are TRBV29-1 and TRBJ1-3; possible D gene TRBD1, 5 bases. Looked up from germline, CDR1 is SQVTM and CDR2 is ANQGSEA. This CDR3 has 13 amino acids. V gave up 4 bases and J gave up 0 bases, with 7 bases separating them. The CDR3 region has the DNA TGCAGCGTTGTGGGGACCTCTGGAAACACCATATATTTT. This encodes CSVVGTSGNTIYF.

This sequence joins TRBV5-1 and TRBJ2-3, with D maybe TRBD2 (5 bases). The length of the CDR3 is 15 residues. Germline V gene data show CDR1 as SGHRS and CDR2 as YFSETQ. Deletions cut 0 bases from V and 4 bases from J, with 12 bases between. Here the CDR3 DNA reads TGCGCCAGCAGCTTGGAGGGAGTTAGTCCAGATACGCAGTATTTT. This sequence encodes CASSLEGVSPDTQYF.

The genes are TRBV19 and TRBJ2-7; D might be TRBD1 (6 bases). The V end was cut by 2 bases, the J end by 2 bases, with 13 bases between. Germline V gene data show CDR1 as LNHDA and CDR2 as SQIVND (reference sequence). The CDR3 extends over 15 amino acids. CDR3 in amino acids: CASSILGDKTYEQYF. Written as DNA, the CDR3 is TGTGCCAGTAGTATACTTGGGGACAAGACCTACGAGCAGTACTTC.

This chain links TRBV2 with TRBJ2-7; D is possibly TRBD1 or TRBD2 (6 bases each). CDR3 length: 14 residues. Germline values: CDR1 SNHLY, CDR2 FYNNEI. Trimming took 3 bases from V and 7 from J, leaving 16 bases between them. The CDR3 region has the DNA TGTGCCAGCAGTGAGAGGCCGGGGGCGGTTGAGCAGTACTTC. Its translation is CASSERPGAVEQYF.

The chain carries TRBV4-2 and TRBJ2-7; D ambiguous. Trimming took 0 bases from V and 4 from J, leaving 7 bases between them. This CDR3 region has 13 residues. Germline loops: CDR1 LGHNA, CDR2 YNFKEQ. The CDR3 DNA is TGTGCCAGCAGCCAAGATCTACAGTACGAGCAGTACTTC. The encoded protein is CASSQDLQYEQYF.

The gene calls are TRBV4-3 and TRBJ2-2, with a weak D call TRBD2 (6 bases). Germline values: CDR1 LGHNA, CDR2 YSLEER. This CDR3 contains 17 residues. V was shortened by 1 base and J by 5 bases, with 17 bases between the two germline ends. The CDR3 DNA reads TGCGCCAGCAGCCAAGTTCTGCGGGGCTTGGGGACCGGGGAGCTGTTTTTT. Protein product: CASSQVLRGLGTGELFF.

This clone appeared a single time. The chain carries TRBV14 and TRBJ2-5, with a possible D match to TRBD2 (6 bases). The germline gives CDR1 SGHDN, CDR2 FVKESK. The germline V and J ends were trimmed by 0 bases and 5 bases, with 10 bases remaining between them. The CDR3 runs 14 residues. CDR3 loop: CASSQDPSGETQYF. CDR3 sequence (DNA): TGTGCCAGCAGCCAAGATCCAAGCGGGGAGACCCAGTACTTC.

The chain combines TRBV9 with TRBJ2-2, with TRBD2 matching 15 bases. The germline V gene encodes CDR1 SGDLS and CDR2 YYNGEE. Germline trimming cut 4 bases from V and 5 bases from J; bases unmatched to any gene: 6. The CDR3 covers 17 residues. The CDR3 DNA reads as TGTGCCAGCAGCTCGGGACTAGCGGGAGGAGGTACCGGGGAGCTGTTTTTT. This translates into CASSSGLAGGGTGELFF.

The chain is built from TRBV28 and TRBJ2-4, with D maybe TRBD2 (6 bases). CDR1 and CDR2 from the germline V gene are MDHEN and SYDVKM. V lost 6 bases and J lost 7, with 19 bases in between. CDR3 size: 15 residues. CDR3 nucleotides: TGTGCCAGCAGGGGGACGATGCGGGGCACGAACATTCAGTACTTC. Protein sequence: CASRGTMRGTNIQYF.

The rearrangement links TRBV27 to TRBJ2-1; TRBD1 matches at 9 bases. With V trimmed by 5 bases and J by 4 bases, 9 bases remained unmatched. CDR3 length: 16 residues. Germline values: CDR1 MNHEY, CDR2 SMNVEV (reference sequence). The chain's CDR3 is CASSGRDRAIYNEQFF. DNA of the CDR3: TGTGCCAGCAGTGGACGGGACAGGGCCATATACAATGAGCAGTTCTTC.

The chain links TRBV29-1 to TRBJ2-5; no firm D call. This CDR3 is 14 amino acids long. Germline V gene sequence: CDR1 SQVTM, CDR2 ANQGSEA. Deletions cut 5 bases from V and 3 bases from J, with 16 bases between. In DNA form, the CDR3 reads TGCAGCGTTCACTACTACCTAGGAGAAGAGACCCAGTACTTC. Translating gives CSVHYYLGEETQYF.

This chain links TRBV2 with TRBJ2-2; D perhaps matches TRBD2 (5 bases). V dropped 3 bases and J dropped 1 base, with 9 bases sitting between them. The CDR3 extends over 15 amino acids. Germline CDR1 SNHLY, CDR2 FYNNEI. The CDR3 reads CASSERVWNTGELFF. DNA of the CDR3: TGTGCCAGCAGTGAGAGGGTGTGGAACACCGGGGAGCTGTTTTTT. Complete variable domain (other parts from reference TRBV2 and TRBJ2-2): EPEVTQTPSHQVTQMGQEVILRCVPISNHLYFYWYRQILGQKVEFLVSFYNNEISEKSEIFDDQFSVERPDGSNFTLKIRSTKLEDSAMYFCASSERVWNTGELFFGEGSRLTVL.

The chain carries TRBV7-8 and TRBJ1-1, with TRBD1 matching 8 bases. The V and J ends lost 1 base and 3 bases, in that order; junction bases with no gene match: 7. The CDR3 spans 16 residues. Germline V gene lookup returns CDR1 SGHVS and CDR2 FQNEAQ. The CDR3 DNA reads TGTGCCAGCAGCTTAGGGGACAGGCCGTGGGACACTGAAGCTTTCTTT. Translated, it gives CASSLGDRPWDTEAFF.

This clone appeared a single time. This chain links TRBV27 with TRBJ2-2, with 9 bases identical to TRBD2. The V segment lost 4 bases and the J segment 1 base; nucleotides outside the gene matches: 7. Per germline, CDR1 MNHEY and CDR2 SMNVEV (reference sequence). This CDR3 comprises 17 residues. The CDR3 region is CASSSPGREGNTGELFF. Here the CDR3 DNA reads TGTGCCAGCAGTTCCCCCGGGCGGGAGGGGAACACCGGGGAGCTGTTTTTT.

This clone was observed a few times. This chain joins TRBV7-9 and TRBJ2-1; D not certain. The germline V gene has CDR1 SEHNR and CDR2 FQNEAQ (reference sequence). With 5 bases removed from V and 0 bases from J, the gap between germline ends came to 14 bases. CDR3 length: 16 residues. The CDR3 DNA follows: TGTGCCAGCAGCCCCAACCAGATCGGCTCCTACAATGAGCAGTTCTTC. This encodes CASSPNQIGSYNEQFF.

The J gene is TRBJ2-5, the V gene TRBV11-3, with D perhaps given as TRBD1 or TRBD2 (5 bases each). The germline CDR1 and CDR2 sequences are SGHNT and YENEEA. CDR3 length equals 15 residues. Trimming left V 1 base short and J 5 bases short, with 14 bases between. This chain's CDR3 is CASSLVSLGDETQYF. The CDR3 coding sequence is TGTGCCAGCAGCTTAGTATCTCTGGGGGACGAGACCCAGTACTTC.

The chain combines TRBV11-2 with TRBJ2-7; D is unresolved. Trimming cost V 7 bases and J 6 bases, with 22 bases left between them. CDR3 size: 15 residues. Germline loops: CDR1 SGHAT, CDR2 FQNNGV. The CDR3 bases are TGTGCCAGCACCGATCCTACCCCTCTGCCTGGCGAGCAGTACTTC. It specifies CASTDPTPLPGEQYF.

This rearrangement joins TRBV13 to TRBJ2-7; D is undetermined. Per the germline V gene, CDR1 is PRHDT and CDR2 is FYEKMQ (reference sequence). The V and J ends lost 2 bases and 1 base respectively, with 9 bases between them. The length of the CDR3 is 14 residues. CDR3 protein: CASSLSGISYEQYF. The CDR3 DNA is TGTGCCAGCAGCTTAAGTGGCATTTCCTACGAGCAGTACTTC. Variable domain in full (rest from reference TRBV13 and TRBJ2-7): AAGVIQSPRHLIKEKRETATLKCYPIPRHDTVYWYQQGPGQDPQFLISFYEKMQSDKGSIPDRFSAQQFSDYHSELNMSSLELGDSALYFCASSLSGISYEQYFGPGTRLTVT.

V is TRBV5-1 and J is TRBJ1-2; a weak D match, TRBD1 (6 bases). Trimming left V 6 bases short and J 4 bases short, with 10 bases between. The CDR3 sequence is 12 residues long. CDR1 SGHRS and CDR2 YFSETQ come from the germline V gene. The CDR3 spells CASTIGGYGYTF. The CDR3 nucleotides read TGCGCCAGCACTATAGGGGGCTATGGCTACACCTTC.

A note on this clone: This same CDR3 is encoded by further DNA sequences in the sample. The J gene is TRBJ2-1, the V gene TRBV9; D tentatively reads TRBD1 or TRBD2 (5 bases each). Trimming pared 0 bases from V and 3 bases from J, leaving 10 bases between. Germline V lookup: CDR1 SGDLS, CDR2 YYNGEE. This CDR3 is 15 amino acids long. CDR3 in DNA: TGTGCCAGCAGCGTAGATTCGGGGCGCTACAATGAGCAGTTCTTC. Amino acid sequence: CASSVDSGRYNEQFF.